Presented here are 30 T cell receptor beta chains from one specimen sequenced in a study of T cell responses to AZD1222 COVID-19 vaccine. Profiled with immunoSEQ multiplex PCR; TCRdb holds only in-frame clones, not every one. This table holds 79,000 or so clones, over 65% found once. The sequenced sample was peripheral blood, obtained 28 days after the second dose of the MenACWY control vaccine. These receptors came from an adult who received the MenACWY meningococcal vaccine as a control.

The chain joins TRBV5-4 to TRBJ2-7; perhaps TRBD1 as D (7 bases). The CDR3 runs 15 residues. From germline, CDR1 is SGHNT and CDR2 YYREEE (reference sequence). V was trimmed by 4 bases and J by 4 bases, leaving 18 bases between them. CDR3 amino acids: CASSLGTQGGYEQYF. The CDR3 DNA follows: TGTGCCAGCAGCCTCGGGACTCAGGGGGGATACGAGCAGTACTTC.

The V gene is TRBV6-5, the J gene TRBJ1-1, with D uncertain. V was pared by 5 bases and J by 6 bases, with 19 bases between. The CDR3 has 15 amino acids. Germline lookup yields CDR1 MNHEY and CDR2 SVGAGI. The CDR3 region is CASSPARVAGPEAFF. CDR3 in DNA: TGTGCCAGCAGTCCGGCGAGGGTAGCTGGCCCTGAAGCTTTCTTT.

This clone was found once. CDR3 sequence (DNA): TGTGCCAGCAGTCCCCCGGGTTGGGGCACCAAGGAGCCCCAGCATTTT. The encoded protein is CASSPPGWGTKEPQHF. This chain joins TRBV2 and TRBJ1-5, with a weak D call TRBD1 (5 bases). This CDR3 region has 16 residues. The V gene's germline CDR1 is SNHLY and CDR2 FYNNEI. Trimming shortened V by 5 bases and J by 8 bases, and 22 bases separated the two germline ends.

The chain employs TRBV5-6 and TRBJ1-4, with TRBD1 identical over 7 bases. V lost 0 bases to trimming and J lost 10 bases; unmatched junction nucleotides: 6. The V gene's germline CDR1 is SGHDT and CDR2 YYEEEE. CDR3 size: 14 residues. CDR3 sequence reads: CASSLGQGERKLFF. CDR3 bases: TGTGCCAGCAGCTTGGGACAGGGCGAGAGAAAACTGTTTTTT.

V usage is TRBV28 and J usage is TRBJ1-2; D ambiguous. Trimming removed 2 bases from V and 4 bases from J, with 14 bases in between. There are 15 residues in the CDR3. CDR1 and CDR2 from the germline V gene are MDHEN and SYDVKM. The CDR3 DNA is TGTGCCAGCAGTTTACTTTCCTCCCTCGGCTATGGCTACACCTTC. Translated, it gives CASSLLSSLGYGYTF.

The chain combines TRBV4-1 with TRBJ2-7; D call uncertain. The CDR3 loop spans 13 amino acids. V was cut by 2 bases and J by 2 bases, with 7 bases left in between. CDR1 and CDR2 from the germline V gene are MGHRA and YSYEKL. The CDR3 loop is CASSQIPAYEQYF. DNA of the CDR3: TGCGCCAGCAGCCAAATCCCAGCCTACGAGCAGTACTTC.

This clone was counted only a few times. V usage is TRBV19 and J usage is TRBJ1-1; D ambiguous. CDR1 LNHDA and CDR2 SQIVND come from the germline V gene (reference sequence). There are 15 residues in the CDR3. V dropped 6 bases and J dropped 4 bases, with 18 bases sitting between them. As DNA, the CDR3 is TGTGCCAGTAGCTCGGCGTTCGGCCTCGGCACTGAAGCTTTCTTT. This gives the protein CASSSAFGLGTEAFF.

The V and J genes are TRBV5-8 and TRBJ2-5; D possibly corresponds to TRBD2 (6 bases). The V end was cut by 6 bases, the J end by 2 bases, with 14 bases between. Germline CDR1 and CDR2: SGHTS and YDEGEE. The CDR3 contains 14 residues. The DNA for the CDR3 is TGTGCCAGCATCGAGGGACTTCTACAAGAGACCCAGTACTTC. Its protein is CASIEGLLQETQYF.

CDR3 DNA: TGTGCCAGCAGTTACCAAAGGGGCACCGGGGAGCTGTTTTTT. This encodes CASSYQRGTGELFF. The chain has TRBV6-2 or TRBV6-3 and TRBJ2-2, with a tentative D call TRBD1 (5 bases). Per the germline V gene, CDR1 is MNHEY and CDR2 is SVGEGT. The CDR3 is made up of 14 amino acids. V lost 2 bases and J lost 4, with 8 bases in between.

This rearrangement joins TRBV18 to TRBJ1-3, with TRBD1 as a possible D gene (5 bases). V was shortened by 3 bases and J by 4 bases, with 25 bases between the two germline ends. Germline V CDR1 and CDR2: KGHSH, LQKENI. CDR3 length equals 19 residues. This CDR3 is CASSPTGTLTDRGGNTIYF. CDR3 DNA sequence: TGTGCCAGCTCACCGACCGGGACTCTAACCGACAGAGGCGGAAACACCATATATTTT.

The CDR3 DNA reads as TGTGCCAGCAGCTTAGCCGGGCCCCATAGCAATCAGCCCCAGCATTTT. It specifies CASSLAGPHSNQPQHF. The rearrangement links TRBV7-2 to TRBJ1-5; the D is unclear. Trimming pared 0 bases from V and 0 bases from J, leaving 9 bases between. The CDR3 sequence is 16 residues long. The germline gives CDR1 SGHTA, CDR2 FQGNSA.

J is TRBJ2-1 and V is TRBV2, with 7 bases fitting TRBD2. The V gene's germline CDR1 is SNHLY and CDR2 FYNNEI. V trimming: 5 bases; J trimming: 7 bases; junction bases outside the gene matches: 11. There are 15 residues in the CDR3. The CDR3: CASSTLAALSNEQFF. The CDR3, as DNA: TGTGCCAGCAGTACGCTAGCGGCCTTGTCTAATGAGCAGTTCTTC.

The rearrangement joins TRBV7-6 to TRBJ1-6, with D possibly matching TRBD1 (6 bases). The CDR3 totals 15 residues. Trimming shortened V by 6 bases and J by 7 bases, and 16 bases separated the two germline ends. Germline V gives CDR1 SGHVS, CDR2 FNYEAQ. Here the CDR3 DNA reads TGTGCCAGCAGTTCGGGGGGAGGGGGAAATTCACCCCTCCACTTT. The encoded protein is CASSSGGGGNSPLHF.

The gene calls are TRBV10-3 and TRBJ2-7, with D uncertain. Trimming removed 2 bases at V and 0 bases at J, with 2 bases between. Germline lookup yields CDR1 ENHRY and CDR2 SYGVKD. This CDR3 is built from 12 residues. The CDR3 is CAISETSYEQYF. CDR3 nucleotide sequence: TGTGCCATCAGTGAGACCTCCTACGAGCAGTACTTC.

The chain joins TRBV21-1 to TRBJ2-7; the table assigns TRBD1, which was not confirmed against the DNA. TRBV21-1 corresponds to a pseudogene. CDR3 length: 16 residues. This CDR3 is CASSSPRDRGCHEQYF. The DNA for the CDR3 is TGTGCCAGCAGCTCACCGCGGGACAGGGGCTGCCACGAGCAGTACTTC.

In regard to this clone: Since a much larger clone is just one base distant, this may be a read error. The chain carries TRBV6-2 or TRBV6-3 and TRBJ2-7; no reliable D call. V was trimmed by 4 bases and J by 1 base, leaving 2 bases between them. CDR3 length: 11 amino acids. In germline, CDR1 is MNHEY, CDR2 SVGEGT. The CDR3 sequence is CASSFSYEQYF. DNA of the CDR3: TGTGCCAGCAGTTTTTCCTACGAGCAGTACTTC.

This sequence joins TRBV6-1 and TRBJ2-7; TRBD2 agrees at 8 bases. This CDR3 comprises 19 residues. The J segment lost 6 bases and the V segment lost 0 bases, leaving 19 bases of the junction unmatched. The V gene's germline CDR1 is MNHNS and CDR2 SASEGT. The CDR3 DNA follows: TGTGCCAGCAGTGAAGCGATGGGGCGAAGCGGGGGACCCTTGGGCGAGCAGTACTTC. Residues: CASSEAMGRSGGPLGEQYF.

This chain joins TRBV4-1 and TRBJ2-7, with 9 bases fitting TRBD1. The CDR3 runs 15 residues. Germline V gives CDR1 MGHRA, CDR2 YSYEKL. V shed 3 bases, J shed 3 bases, and the junction held 6 bases outside the gene matches. CDR3 sequence: CASSQAGTGIYEQYF. The CDR3 DNA sequence: TGCGCCAGCAGCCAGGCCGGGACAGGGATCTACGAGCAGTACTTC.

This rearrangement joins TRBV5-1 to TRBJ1-2; unclear D gene. V lost 2 bases and J 6 bases, leaving 8 bases between the germline ends. Germline lookup yields CDR1 SGHRS and CDR2 YFSETQ. This CDR3 comprises 12 residues. The CDR3 DNA reads as TGCGCCAGCAGCTTCGAAGGCCATGGCTACACCTTC. This codes for CASSFEGHGYTF.

This clone showed up just once. The chain is built from TRBV6-2 or TRBV6-3 and TRBJ2-3; 10 nucleotides align to TRBD2. V trimming: 7 bases; J trimming: 0 bases; junction bases outside the gene matches: 10. The V gene's germline CDR1 is MNHEY and CDR2 SVGEGT. The CDR3 covers 17 residues. Written as DNA, the CDR3 is TGTGCCAGCACCCCATGGGGGACTAGCGTTAGCACAGATACGCAGTATTTT. Protein sequence: CASTPWGTSVSTDTQYF.

This chain links TRBV3-1 (or the pseudogene TRBV3-2) with TRBJ1-4; D gene uncertain. V was cut by 0 bases and J by 2 bases, with 4 bases left in between. The CDR3 is made up of 14 amino acids. The germline CDR1 and CDR2 sequences are LGHDT and YNNKEL (reference sequence). CDR3 bases: TGTGCCAGCAGCCAAGAGGCCACTAATGAAAAACTGTTTTTT. The encoded protein is CASSQEATNEKLFF.

V usage is TRBV13 and J usage is TRBJ2-7, with TRBD2 matching 10 bases. This CDR3 is built from 15 residues. V gave up 4 bases and J gave up 4 bases; unmatched junction bases: 7. Looked up from germline, CDR1 is PRHDT and CDR2 is FYEKMQ (reference sequence). The CDR3 here is CASSSQRGGVYEQYF. CDR3 coding DNA: TGTGCCAGCAGCTCCCAGCGGGGGGGCGTTTACGAGCAGTACTTC. Full variable domain (outside the CDR3, taken from reference TRBV13 and TRBJ2-7): AAGVIQSPRHLIKEKRETATLKCYPIPRHDTVYWYQQGPGQDPQFLISFYEKMQSDKGSIPDRFSAQQFSDYHSELNMSSLELGDSALYFCASSSQRGGVYEQYFGPGTRLTVT.

This sequence joins TRBV4-3 and TRBJ2-3, with 7 positions matching TRBD2. CDR1 LGHNA and CDR2 YSLEER come from the germline V gene. The V and J ends lost 6 bases and 1 base, in that order; junction bases with no gene match: 4. This CDR3 is built from 14 residues. CDR3 loop: CASSPGRGTDTQYF. For the CDR3, the DNA is TGCGCCAGCAGTCCGGGGAGGGGCACAGATACGCAGTATTTT.

The genes are TRBV19 and TRBJ1-5; TRBD1 matches 7 bases. V trimming: 9 bases; J trimming: 5 bases; junction bases outside the gene matches: 4. The CDR3 has 12 residues. From germline, CDR1 is LNHDA and CDR2 SQIVND (reference sequence). The CDR3 spells CASRGWDQPQHF. Here the CDR3 DNA reads TGTGCCAGCAGGGGGTGGGATCAGCCCCAGCATTTT.

The chain carries TRBV6-5 and TRBJ1-1; possibly TRBD1 for D (6 bases). CDR1 MNHEY and CDR2 SVGAGI come from the germline V gene. This CDR3 comprises 11 residues. The ends were cut back, 6 bases at V and 4 bases at J, with 6 bases in the middle. The CDR3 DNA reads as TGTGCCAGCAGAGGGGGCACTGAAGCTTTCTTT. Its protein is CASRGGTEAFF.

V gene TRBV5-5 combines with J gene TRBJ2-7; maybe TRBD2 (6 bases). The CDR3 consists of 15 residues. Germline V gene data show CDR1 as SGHKS and CDR2 as YYEKEE (reference sequence). V lost 4 bases, J lost 6 bases, and 20 bases lay in between. CDR3 sequence (DNA): TGTGCCAGCAGCACCGTCCCGGGGGAAACACGCGAGCAGTACTTC. The encoded protein is CASSTVPGETREQYF.

This chain connects TRBV7-2 to TRBJ2-5, with D perhaps TRBD2 (5 bases). The CDR3 runs 14 residues. Trimming removed 1 base from V and 4 bases from J, with 10 bases in between. Germline CDR1 and CDR2: SGHTA and FQGNSA. DNA for the CDR3: TGTGCCAGCAGCTTAGGTCTAGCTGCAGAGACCCAGTACTTC. Protein: CASSLGLAAETQYF.

The chain is built from TRBV2 and TRBJ1-3, with D hard to call. V was trimmed by 6 bases and J by 0 bases, leaving 6 bases between them. The CDR3 length is 13 residues. In germline, CDR1 is SNHLY, CDR2 FYNNEI. CDR3 region: CASRLNSGNTIYF. CDR3 coding DNA: TGTGCCAGCAGACTGAACTCTGGAAACACCATATATTTT.

J is TRBJ1-5 and V is TRBV28; maybe TRBD1 (5 bases). The germline V gene encodes CDR1 MDHEN and CDR2 SYDVKM. Trimming stripped 5 bases from V and 6 bases from J, with 23 bases between. This CDR3 has 17 residues. CDR3 residues: CASSGAGEWRSGQPQHF. The CDR3 bases are TGTGCCAGCAGTGGGGCCGGGGAGTGGAGAAGTGGTCAGCCCCAGCATTTT.

The chain is built from TRBV5-4 and TRBJ2-7, with TRBD2 matching over 7 bases. With V trimmed by 2 bases and J by 4 bases, 12 bases remained unmatched. Germline values: CDR1 SGHNT, CDR2 YYREEE (reference sequence). The CDR3 spans 16 residues. The CDR3 DNA reads as TGTGCCAGCAGCTTTTATACGGGGGGTCGAAATTACGAGCAGTACTTC. Translating gives CASSFYTGGRNYEQYF.